The TCR beta chain described here comes from a study of cytomegalovirus exposure and HLA in healthy donors. The wider study: Among several hundred genotyped donors, approximately 80% fell in the Caucasian-associated ancestry cluster.

The CDR3 runs 16 residues. The germline V gene has CDR1 SGHAT and CDR2 FQDESV (reference sequence). The ends were cut back, 6 bases at V and 4 bases at J, with 21 bases in the middle. The PCR made use of 60 Vbeta and 13 Jbeta primers. Profiling relied on immunoSEQ multiplex PCR, and the TCRdb table lists in-frame clones only, not all of them. The profile covers around 200,000 clones, with around 76% appearing a single time and around 1.9% taken by the ten largest. Notes on the study in general: Reports credit the classifier with highly specific, highly sensitive diagnosis of cytomegalovirus status. Researchers counted around 180 TCR beta chains as cytomegalovirus-associated.

Healthy bone marrow donors formed the donor group. Remarks on this clone: What it binds is unknown.

This receptor was identified in a man aged 25-40 years in good health and CMV-seronegative. V is TRBV11-1 and J is TRBJ1-1; D gene unclear. Sequencing was carried out using PBMCs. CDR3 in DNA: TGTGCCAGCAGTCAATGGGGAGGGTTACGTAGCACTGAAGCTTTCTTT. Translation: CASSQWGGLRSTEAFF.